The 8 T cell receptor beta chains presented below share a single source sample, sequenced in a study of T-cell memory formation after mild COVID-19. TCRdb re-called the 5' RACE reads through MiXCR, storing one row per CDR3 protein. The repertoire holds around 410,000 distinct CDR3 sequences, 20% to 30% seen once, with around 14% in the top ten. Material for sequencing was PBMCs or a T cell subset sorted from them (not recorded which). These receptors came from an adult woman who had mild COVID-19 (a few samples of this study predate the infection). Cell type and time point are not known.

This chain joins TRBV12-3 or TRBV12-4 and TRBJ1-1; D might be TRBD1 (6 bases). V dropped 3 bases and J dropped 1 base, with 12 bases sitting between them. The length of the CDR3 is 15 residues. CDR3 DNA: TGTGCCAGCAGTTTCGGGGGCGGTCAGAACACTGAAGCTTTCTTT. Amino acids: CASSFGGGQNTEAFF.

This clonotype appeared a few times. This sequence joins TRBV5-6 and TRBJ2-2; D perhaps matches TRBD2 (6 bases). Germline CDR1 SGHDT, CDR2 YYEEEE. The CDR3 totals 24 residues. V was shortened by 0 bases and J by 3 bases, with 36 bases between the two germline ends. CDR3 nucleotide sequence: TGTGCCAGCAGCTTGGCTTCGGGAGAAGGGGTCGACAGAATATCTAGGCGGGACACCGGGGAGCTGTTTTTT. It specifies CASSLASGEGVDRISRRDTGELFF.

The rearrangement joins TRBV4-2 to TRBJ1-4, with D unresolved. V was trimmed by 0 bases and J by 0 bases, leaving 5 bases between them. The CDR3 is 15 amino acids. Germline V lookup: CDR1 LGHNA, CDR2 YNFKEQ. The CDR3 is CASSQERATNEKLFF. Written as DNA, the CDR3 is TGTGCCAGCAGCCAAGAGCGAGCAACTAATGAAAAACTGTTTTTT.

There are a few counts of this clonotype. The V and J genes are TRBV25-1 and TRBJ2-1; weak D call: TRBD2 (5 bases). V lost 5 bases, J lost 4 bases, and 15 bases lay in between. The CDR3 extends over 15 amino acids. From germline, CDR1 is MGHDK and CDR2 SYGVNS. This CDR3 is CASSSISGVYNEQFF. In nucleotides, the CDR3 is TGTGCCAGCAGTTCCATCTCCGGGGTTTACAATGAGCAGTTCTTC.

The rearrangement uses TRBV6-2 or TRBV6-3 and TRBJ1-1; no reliable D call. The CDR3 has 16 amino acids. The V gene lost 2 bases and the J gene lost 0 bases, with 13 bases spanning the gap. Germline V gives CDR1 MNHEY, CDR2 SVGEGT. The DNA for the CDR3 is TGTGCCAGCAGTTACATCCAGAGCTCCATGAACACTGAAGCTTTCTTT. Its protein product is CASSYIQSSMNTEAFF.

The chain has TRBV15 and TRBJ1-4; D possibly corresponds to TRBD1 (5 bases). Trimming left V 5 bases short and J 4 bases short, with 11 bases between. Germline CDR1 reads LNHNV; CDR2 reads YYDKDF (reference sequence). This CDR3 has 14 residues. The DNA of the CDR3 is TGTGCCACCAGCGATGACAGAGTTAATGAAAAACTGTTTTTT. This gives the protein CATSDDRVNEKLFF.

The chain links TRBV12-3 or TRBV12-4 to TRBJ2-7, with 8 bases fitting TRBD1. This CDR3 spans 15 amino acids. V lost 5 bases, J lost 3 bases, and 9 bases stayed unmatched. CDR3 residues: CASSLGQGRSYEQYF. DNA for the CDR3: TGTGCCAGCAGTCTAGGACAGGGTCGAAGCTACGAGCAGTACTTC.

This clonotype has a handful of counts. A much bigger clone sits one base away, suggesting this may be a read error. The chain is built from TRBV4-1 and TRBJ2-1, with TRBD1 identical over 11 bases. Unmatched junction bases numbered 4, after V lost 5 bases and J lost 4 bases. Per germline, CDR1 MGHRA and CDR2 YSYEKL. The CDR3 is 15 amino acids. CDR3 coding DNA: TGCGCCAGCAGCTTCGGGACAGGGGGTTACAATGAGCAGTTCTTC. This encodes CASSFGTGGYNEQFF.